A selection of T cell receptor beta chains follows, all from one sample in a study of blood T cells in healthy people across ages. TCRdb independently ran MiXCR on the 5' RACE reads; one entry per CDR3 protein. The sample contains about 680,000 distinct CDR3 sequences, roughly 50% of which appear only once. The sample was blood. The receptors were sampled from a woman in her sixties or seventies in good health. Both conserved end residues are part of each CDR3. The D gene is left open where the match is weak. Size tells how often a clone was seen (once, few, many) or the class of an expanded clone, and some rows leave it out.

>TRBJ2-7|TRBV20-1|NA|NA
CSARARGISYEQYF
TGCAGTGCTAGAGCGCGAGGGATCTCCTACGAGCAGTACTTC
>TRBJ2-1|TRBV7-9|NA|TRBD2
CASSLGGGKGNEQFF
TGTGCCAGCAGCTTAGGGGGGGGTAAGGGCAATGAGCAGTTCTTC
>TRBJ2-7|TRBV11-2|NA|NA
CASSLAQVHEQYF
TGTGCCAGCAGCTTAGCACAGGTCCACGAGCAGTACTTC
>TRBJ2-7|TRBV19|NA|TRBD1
CASSIGQGLYNEQYF
TGTGCCAGTAGTATCGGACAGGGGCTTTACAATGAGCAGTACTTC
>TRBJ2-4|TRBV6-2/TRBV6-3|few|TRBD1
CASSQGTGGAKNIQYF
TGTGCCAGCAGTCAAGGGACAGGGGGCGCCAAAAACATTCAGTACTTC
>TRBJ2-5|TRBV5-1|NA|NA
CASSFRPRGHNEQYF
TGCGCCAGCAGCTTTAGGCCAAGGGGCCATAATGAGCAGTACTTC
>TRBJ2-5|TRBV20-1|many|NA
CSARDLNRFETQYF
TGCAGTGCTAGAGATTTGAACAGATTCGAGACCCAGTACTTC
>TRBJ1-1|TRBV5-1|NA|NA
CTSSLLLMNTEAFF
TGCACCAGCAGCTTGCTGCTTATGAACACTGAAGCTTTCTTT
>TRBJ2-3|TRBV5-1|many|TRBD2
CASTGGSRIDTQYF
TGCGCCAGCACGGGCGGGAGCCGGATAGATACGCAGTATTTT
>TRBJ2-1|TRBV6-6|NA|TRBD2
CASSYSRLAGDEQFF
TGTGCCAGCAGTTACTCACGACTAGCGGGAGATGAGCAGTTCTTC
>TRBJ2-7|TRBV12-3/TRBV12-4|many|NA
CASSFWAGGYEQYF
TGTGCCAGCAGTTTTTGGGCCGGGGGCTACGAGCAGTACTTC
>TRBJ2-1|TRBV30|few|NA
CAWKSYNEQFF
TGTGCCTGGAAGTCCTACAATGAGCAGTTCTTC
>TRBJ2-7|TRBV6-2/TRBV6-3|NA|NA
CASSYRQGRYEQYF
TGTGCCAGCAGTTACAGGCAGGGCCGCTACGAGCAGTACTTC
>TRBJ2-5|TRBV7-2|NA|TRBD1
CASSWDRKTQYF
TGTGCCAGCAGCTGGGACAGGAAGACCCAGTACTTC
>TRBJ2-1|TRBV6-4|few|NA
CASSDGSEGYNEQFF
TGTGCCAGCAGTGACGGGTCGGAGGGGTACAATGAGCAGTTCTTC
>TRBJ2-6|TRBV20-1|NA|NA
CSARLGSSGAYVLTF
TGCAGTGCTAGACTGGGTAGCTCTGGGGCCTACGTCCTGACTTTC
>TRBJ2-7|TRBV30|NA|TRBD1
CAFQTGTAIYEQYF
TGTGCCTTTCAAACCGGGACAGCTATCTACGAGCAGTACTTC
>TRBJ1-2|TRBV5-5|NA|NA
CASSPGMGLGGYTF
TGTGCCAGCAGCCCTGGTATGGGGTTGGGGGGCTACACCTTC
>TRBJ2-7|TRBV11-3|NA|NA
CASSLPGSHEQYF
TGTGCCAGCAGCTTACCAGGGAGCCACGAGCAGTACTTC
>TRBJ1-1|TRBV5-1|NA|TRBD1
CASSLEGALNTEAFF
TGCGCCAGCAGCTTGGAGGGGGCCTTAAACACTGAAGCTTTCTTT
>TRBJ2-3|TRBV15|many|NA
CATSKQGFSTDTQYF
TGTGCCACCAGCAAACAGGGCTTTAGCACAGATACGCAGTATTTT
>TRBJ1-5|TRBV20-1|NA|NA
CSAAGQLSNQPQHF
TGCAGTGCGGCCGGACAGTTGAGCAATCAGCCCCAGCATTTT
>TRBJ2-7|TRBV7-8|NA|TRBD1
CASSPKTGAYEQYF
TGTGCCAGCAGCCCCAAGACAGGGGCCTACGAGCAGTACTTC
>TRBJ2-3|TRBV27|many|TRBD2
CASSPRLAGDTQYF
TGTGCCAGCAGTCCAAGACTAGCGGGAGATACGCAGTATTTT
>TRBJ2-1|TRBV20-1|NA|NA
CSANPGQPYNEQFF
TGCAGTGCTAACCCAGGACAGCCATACAATGAGCAGTTCTTC
>TRBJ1-6|TRBV4-1|NA|NA
CASSQDYQGENSPLHF
TGCGCCAGCAGCCAAGATTACCAGGGAGAGAATTCACCCCTCCACTTT
>TRBJ2-1|TRBV20-1|NA|NA
CSVHTASSYNEQFF
TGCAGTGTCCATACAGCCAGCTCCTACAATGAGCAGTTCTTC
>TRBJ2-4|TRBV29-1|few|NA
CSVTDSLAKNIQYF
TGCAGCGTGACGGACAGCCTTGCCAAAAACATTCAGTACTTC
>TRBJ2-3|TRBV7-2|NA|NA
CASSILANGADTQYF
TGTGCCAGCAGTATTCTAGCGAATGGAGCTGATACGCAGTATTTT
>TRBJ2-7|TRBV12-3/TRBV12-4|NA|NA
CASSLNTYEQYF
TGTGCCAGCAGTTTAAACACCTACGAGCAGTACTTC
>TRBJ1-4|TRBV5-5|few|NA
CASSVRQSAAEKLFF
TGTGCCAGCAGCGTACGACAGTCCGCAGCCGAAAAACTGTTTTTT
>TRBJ2-7|TRBV11-2|NA|NA
CASSGLSYEQYF
TGTGCCAGCAGTGGACTATCCTACGAGCAGTACTTC
>TRBJ2-7|TRBV28|few|NA
CASSLLDSPYEQYF
TGTGCCAGCAGTTTATTGGACAGCCCCTACGAGCAGTACTTC
>TRBJ2-3|TRBV5-1|NA|TRBD2
CASSSGLVRTDTQYF
TGCGCCAGCAGCTCCGGACTAGTTCGCACAGATACGCAGTATTTT
>TRBJ2-7|TRBV7-2|NA|TRBD2
CASSVFSGNSYEQYF
TGTGCCAGCAGCGTCTTTAGCGGGAACTCCTACGAGCAGTACTTC
>TRBJ1-2|TRBV7-2|NA|NA
CASSFGMLGHTF
TGTGCCAGCAGCTTCGGGATGTTGGGCCACACCTTC
>TRBJ2-7|TRBV20-1|few|NA
CSARPGAREQYF
TGCAGTGCCCGTCCAGGGGCTCGCGAGCAGTACTTC
>TRBJ2-1|TRBV20-1|NA|NA
CSASQATYNEQFF
TGCAGTGCTAGTCAAGCAACCTACAATGAGCAGTTCTTC
>TRBJ1-1|TRBV7-6|NA|NA
CASSFRTEGNTEAFF
TGTGCCAGCAGTTTCCGGACTGAAGGGAACACTGAAGCTTTCTTT
>TRBJ2-7|TRBV15|few|TRBD1
CATSRDRVTYEQYF
TGTGCCACCAGCAGGGACAGGGTCACCTACGAGCAGTACTTC
>TRBJ2-7|TRBV12-3/TRBV12-4|NA|NA
CASSPPNSYEQYF
TGTGCCAGCAGTCCCCCAAACTCCTACGAGCAGTACTTC
>TRBJ2-5|TRBV10-3|NA|TRBD2
CAISERGLAGQQETQYF
TGTGCCATCAGTGAGCGGGGGCTAGCGGGCCAACAAGAGACCCAGTACTTC
>TRBJ1-2|TRBV6-1|few|NA
CASSEAGGFGYGYTF
TGTGCCAGCAGTGAAGCGGGGGGATTCGGCTATGGCTACACCTTC
>TRBJ2-3|TRBV4-2|few|TRBD2
CASSQLDDLLAGGTDTQYF
TGTGCCAGCAGCCAACTCGACGACCTACTAGCGGGAGGGACAGATACGCAGTATTTT
>TRBJ2-1|TRBV20-1|NA|NA
CSALTGSYNEQFF
TGCAGTGCTTTAACAGGTTCCTACAATGAGCAGTTCTTC
>TRBJ2-1|TRBV5-1|NA|TRBD2
CASSQSSGEYNEQFF
TGCGCCAGCAGCCAATCTAGCGGCGAGTACAATGAGCAGTTCTTC
>TRBJ2-1|TRBV20-1|NA|TRBD1
CSASSPGQGNYEQFF
TGCAGTGCTAGTTCCCCAGGACAGGGTAATTACGAGCAGTTCTTC
>TRBJ2-7|TRBV12-3/TRBV12-4|few|TRBD1
CASTPDRGFDEQYF
TGTGCCAGCACCCCGGACAGGGGATTCGACGAGCAGTACTTC
>TRBJ2-1|TRBV29-1|few|NA
CSVARMDRNNEQFF
TGCAGCGTTGCTAGAATGGACAGAAACAATGAGCAGTTCTTC
>TRBJ1-4|TRBV27|NA|TRBD1
CASSKTGGGEKLFF
TGTGCCAGCAGTAAGACAGGGGGCGGTGAAAAACTGTTTTTT
>TRBJ2-7|TRBV4-2|NA|TRBD1
CASSPGGIVHEQYF
TGTGCCAGCAGTCCAGGGGGAATTGTCCACGAGCAGTACTTC
>TRBJ2-4|TRBV7-2|NA|TRBD1
CASSSRTGGRVQYF
TGTGCCAGCAGCTCTCGGACAGGGGGGAGAGTTCAGTACTTC
>TRBJ1-6|TRBV21-1|NA|NA
CASSKVRGLSYNSPLHF
TGTGCCAGCAGCAAAGTTCGGGGCCTCTCCTATAATTCACCCCTCCACTTT
>TRBJ2-5|TRBV4-2|few|NA
CASSLQPRRGTGETQYF
TGTGCCAGCAGCCTCCAACCCAGGCGGGGGACAGGAGAGACCCAGTACTTC
>TRBJ2-7|TRBV4-3|NA|NA
CASSQDKSPRGSGPYEQYF
TGCGCCAGCAGCCAAGATAAAAGCCCCAGGGGAAGTGGTCCCTACGAGCAGTACTTC
>TRBJ1-2|TRBV10-3|NA|TRBD1
CAIRQSRDSRNYGYTF
TGTGCCATCAGGCAGTCTCGGGACAGCCGAAACTATGGCTACACCTTC
>TRBJ2-3|TRBV14|few|TRBD2
CASRPTSGLTDTQYF
TGTGCCAGCAGGCCGACTAGCGGACTCACAGATACGCAGTATTTT
>TRBJ1-5|TRBV7-2|NA|NA
CASSLDRAYQPQHF
TGTGCCAGCAGCTTAGACAGGGCCTATCAGCCCCAGCATTTT
>TRBJ1-4|TRBV20-1|NA|NA
CSARDNQGGEKLFF
TGCAGTGCTAGAGATAACCAGGGAGGTGAAAAACTGTTTTTT
>TRBJ2-2|TRBV5-1|once|NA
CASSSTTVPNTGELFF
TGCGCCAGCAGCTCTACGACAGTCCCGAACACCGGGGAGCTGTTTTTT